This TCR beta chain was profiled in a study of T cells in Graves' hyperthyroidism and ophthalmopathy (dated by TCRdb to about 2019). With respect to the entire study: To identify distinguishing TCR V-J signatures, a discovery cohort of some 99 patients was used, comprising 40 to 45 with Graves' ophthalmopathy and some 57 with stable Graves' hyperthyroidism. Prospective prediction of ophthalmopathy was tested in an independent validation cohort of some 19 hyperthyroidism patients and roughly 16 patients who later progressed to ophthalmopathy. The 100 or so discovery patients were randomly divided into training and test sets at a 7:3 ratio. The study also compared thyroid tissue and blood T-cell repertoires from about 6 Graves' hyperthyroidism patients. Following sampling, methimazole starting at 30 mg daily was given to hyperthyroidism patients, and high-dose intravenous methylprednisolone was given to ophthalmopathy patients. The paper describes TCR Vbeta CDR3 sequencing of some 130 peripheral blood samples, made up of roughly 40 ophthalmopathy patients, 70 to 80 hyperthyroidism patients and 17 progressor patients.

In this sample, this clonotype turned up many times. Its binding antigen is unknown. Base qualities are not at hand, and no much larger clone is one base apart. Findings and caveats that apply to the study as a whole: During validation, the model predicted progression to ophthalmopathy a median of about 6.3 months ahead of onset, with around 71% sensitivity and about 72% specificity. Ophthalmopathy was separated from stable hyperthyroidism by a 13 V-J signature model, with 87.88% sensitivity and about 81% specificity obtained in cross-validation and 80%/75% obtained in testing. Most expanded thyroid clonotypes (frequency above 0.001) were also detected in blood, a finding suggesting that blood repertoires may reflect thyroid immune responses. No statistical method was used to set the sample size in advance, and investigators knew the group allocation.

CDR1 and CDR2 are read off the germline V gene as MNHEY and SVGAGI. V is clipped by 2 bases and J by 4 bases, and the sequence between their germline boundaries is 6 bases long. The CDR3, from cysteine to phenylalanine, totals 12 residues. The DNA shown is the 36-base CDR3, in frame from base 1. Amplification of TCR beta CDR3 regions was carried out from RNA transcripts. The TCR CDR3 was subjected to a first round of RT-PCR using the HTBI primer set and the Qiagen OneStep RT-PCR kit. A second multiplex PCR round built the libraries, followed by size selection and purification. The libraries were sequenced on an Illumina HiSeq2000 using paired-end 100 bp reads. The source study handled its data this way. SOAPnuke was used to process the raw data, removing reads that contained adapters or uncalled bases, had a mean Phred below 15, or lacked an exact match to the constant primer or identifier. COPE v1.2.5 was used to merge high-quality paired reads, and clonotypes were defined as unique nucleotide sequences. MiTCR v1.1 was used to align clonotypes to the IMGT TRBV, TRBD and TRBJ reference segments. Only V-J combinations with frequency above 0.0001, covering 99% to 99.2% of repertoires, were analysed. A TCS score was defined as the ratio between F50 (clonal expansion) and ExV (chaos), using BLOSUM62-based TCRdist between CDR3 peptides within each V-J. Welch's t-statistics and random forest reduced roughly 540 V-J features to about 12, which were used in a naive Bayes classifier (R e1071). TCRdb took the public reads, trimmed them with fastp at Q25, ran MiXCR for clone calling and kept in-frame beta chains. Identical CDR3 protein sequences are pooled into one entry, listed with their most common genes and DNA. For this entry, the V and J calls and clone size follow TCRdb and not the study's own pipeline. A total of hundreds of thousands of distinct CDR3 sequences appear in this sample, roughly 50% of them only once. About 7.8% of the sample is taken by the ten largest.

Stable Graves' hyperthyroidism was defined as no progression to ophthalmopathy during 18 months of follow-up. Hyperthyroidism patients were newly diagnosed, had a disease duration of under 2 months, and were aged 18 to 65 years. Any patient with an uncontrolled infection, another autoimmune disease, pregnancy or lactation was excluded. Diagnoses were established on the basis of clinical symptoms, serum thyroxine and TRAb, thyroid ultrasound, and orbital computed tomography. Trizol reagent was used to extract total RNA, and RNA quality was then checked on an Agilent 2100 Bioanalyzer. The chain is made from TRBV6-5 and TRBJ2-7, with the D gene not clear enough to name. The receptor comes from a woman aged 18-30 years with Graves' hyperthyroidism. Donor details come from another sample of the same person, matched by shared clones. The sample consisted of peripheral blood or thyroid tissue (not recorded which). This receptor has the CDR3 CASSYDRYEQYF. The DNA sequence reads TGTGCCAGCAGTTACGATCGGTACGAGCAGTACTTC.